This is a list of T cell receptor beta chains from one sample in a study of blood T cell repertoires in COVID-19. Assay: immunoSEQ multiplex PCR; the TCRdb copy retains only in-frame clones and omits some. The data contain fewer than 300,000 clones, about 87% of them singletons. Sequenced input: peripheral blood. The source of these receptors is a woman in her thirties or forties who had recovered from COVID-19. Both conserved end residues are part of each CDR3. Each record gives: V gene, clone size, D gene, CDR3 length, J gene, CDR3 DNA, CDR3 protein. D genes are given only for firm matches. A row's size may be missing; if present it is once, few, many or a size class.

V: TRBV7-2
size: -
D: TRBD1
length: 17
J: TRBJ2-5
DNA: TGTGCCAGCAGCTTAGGGGTTTCGGGACAGGGGTGGGAGACCCAGTACTTC
CDR3: CASSLGVSGQGWETQYF

V: TRBV6-5
size: -
D: TRBD1
length: 15
J: TRBJ1-2
DNA: TGTGCCAGCAGATCTCCGGGACAGACAGACTATGGCTACACCTTC
CDR3: CASRSPGQTDYGYTF

V: TRBV7-2
size: -
D: -
length: 14
J: TRBJ1-1
DNA: TGTGCCAGCAGCTTAAATTCAGGGAACACTGAAGCTTTCTTT
CDR3: CASSLNSGNTEAFF

V: TRBV10-3
size: once
D: TRBD1
length: 15
J: TRBJ1-6
DNA: TGTGCCATCAGTGACACGGCAGGGGGCGCGGAACCCCTCCACTTT
CDR3: CAISDTAGGAEPLHF

V: TRBV18
size: -
D: -
length: 14
J: TRBJ2-2
DNA: TGTGCCAGCTCACTTGTATACAGTACCGGGGAGCTGTTTTTT
CDR3: CASSLVYSTGELFF

V: TRBV18
size: once
D: TRBD2
length: 16
J: TRBJ2-3
DNA: TGTGCCAGCTCACCACTGGGAGCGGGGGGGTCAGATACGCAGTATTTT
CDR3: CASSPLGAGGSDTQYF

V: TRBV4-3
size: -
D: -
length: 16
J: TRBJ2-4
DNA: TGCGCCAGCAGCCAAGATCCAGGGCCCGCCAAAAACATTCAGTACTTC
CDR3: CASSQDPGPAKNIQYF

V: TRBV4-3
size: -
D: -
length: 13
J: TRBJ2-2
DNA: TGCGCCAGCAGCCAAATCCCGACCGGGGAGCTGTTTTTT
CDR3: CASSQIPTGELFF

V: TRBV5-5
size: -
D: TRBD1
length: 16
J: TRBJ2-2
DNA: TGTGCCAGCAGCTTGAATGACAGGGGGAACACCGGGGAGCTGTTTTTT
CDR3: CASSLNDRGNTGELFF

V: TRBV10-3
size: -
D: -
length: 13
J: TRBJ1-2
DNA: TGTGCCATCAGTGAAGGACTTCGGTATGGCTACACCTTC
CDR3: CAISEGLRYGYTF

V: TRBV12-3/TRBV12-4
size: once
D: -
length: 12
J: TRBJ1-2
DNA: TGTGCCAGCGGGGGACCGGGGGTCGGCTACACCTTC
CDR3: CASGGPGVGYTF

V: TRBV10-2
size: -
D: TRBD2
length: 15
J: TRBJ2-7
DNA: TGCGCCAGCAGAGTTCTAGCGGGGGGTACCTACGAGCAGTACTTC
CDR3: CASRVLAGGTYEQYF

V: TRBV6-5
size: -
D: -
length: 14
J: TRBJ1-6
DNA: TGTGCCAGCAGTTACGGGACACCAAATTCACCCCTCCACTTT
CDR3: CASSYGTPNSPLHF